Sequencing of this TCR beta chain was carried out in a study of blood T cell repertoires in COVID-19. The table came from immunoSEQ multiplex PCR; TCRdb's copy has only in-frame clones and leaves some out. The sample records over 400,000 clones, around nine tenths being singletons. CDR1 and CDR2 from the germline V gene are MGHRA and YSYEKL. V was pared by 3 bases and J by 4 bases, with 8 bases of the junction left unmatched. The CDR3 consists of 15 residues. The sequenced sample consisted of PBMCs or T cells enriched from blood (not recorded which). The J gene is TRBJ1-2, the V gene TRBV4-1; 7 bases are a match to TRBD1. The clonotype originates from a woman aged 55-69 years who had recovered from COVID-19. CDR3 amino acids: CASSQGTERFYGYTF. The CDR3 nucleotides are TGCGCCAGCAGCCAGGGGACAGAACGTTTCTATGGCTACACCTTC.